Each of the 7 T cell receptor beta chains below was sequenced from the same sample in a study of response to subunit inactivated influenza vaccine (dated by TCRdb to 2016 to 2018). The library was built by means of RT-PCR. These reads were obtained on an Illumina HiSeq 2500. Starting from the raw public reads, TCRdb applied fastp trimming at Q25, assembled clones with MiXCR and retained in-frame beta chains. All rows with the same CDR3 protein become a single entry with the most common DNA and genes. In this sample the table shows a few hundred thousand distinct CDR3 sequences, 21% of which occur a single time. Of the sample, around 9.6% is held by the ten largest clones. The sequences come from PBMCs from blood, collected around 22 months after vaccination. All receptors derive from a man between 50 and 69 years old who received an inactivated influenza vaccine. Donor details come from another sample of the same person, matched by shared clones.

This chain links TRBV25-1 with TRBJ1-5; D not certain. The germline CDR1 and CDR2 sequences are MGHDK and SYGVNS. Trimming pared 2 bases from V and 6 bases from J, leaving 11 bases between. The CDR3 has 14 residues. The CDR3 loop reads CASSERLSSQPQHF. DNA for the CDR3: TGTGCCAGCAGTGAACGGCTATCCAGTCAGCCCCAGCATTTT.

The table lists this clonotype with many counts. The J gene is TRBJ2-5, the V gene TRBV9, with a tentative D call TRBD2 (6 bases). This CDR3 spans 16 amino acids. Trimming shortened V by 0 bases and J by 0 bases, and 12 bases separated the two germline ends. Germline CDR1 reads SGDLS; CDR2 reads YYNGEE. The CDR3 spells CASSVDAGSYQETQYF. The CDR3 coding sequence is TGTGCCAGCAGCGTAGATGCGGGATCGTACCAAGAGACCCAGTACTTC.

The chain joins TRBV11-2 to TRBJ1-4; D perhaps matches TRBD1 (5 bases). There are 13 residues in the CDR3. Germline V gene lookup returns CDR1 SGHAT and CDR2 FQNNGV. The V and J ends lost 5 bases and 4 bases respectively, with 8 bases between them. CDR3 in amino acids: CASSPGVNEKLFF. CDR3 DNA: TGTGCCAGCAGCCCGGGGGTTAATGAAAAACTGTTTTTT.

This clonotype was found a few times. The chain couples TRBV5-1 to TRBJ1-1; TRBD1 might be the D (5 bases). Per the germline V gene, CDR1 is SGHRS and CDR2 is YFSETQ. V was shortened by 2 bases and J by 0 bases, with 11 bases between the two germline ends. The CDR3 is 15 residues long. The CDR3 sequence is CASSFRDPMNTEAFF. The CDR3 bases are TGCGCCAGCAGCTTTAGGGACCCTATGAACACTGAAGCTTTCTTT.

This clonotype was observed at least ten times. The rearrangement links TRBV7-9 to TRBJ1-5; 8 bases map to TRBD1. The CDR3 is 14 residues long. V dropped 5 bases and J dropped 2; count of bases not matched to a gene: 2. Germline V gene sequence: CDR1 SEHNR, CDR2 FQNEAQ (reference sequence). CDR3 sequence reads: CASSKTGGNQPQHF. CDR3 nucleotides: TGTGCCAGCAGCAAGACAGGGGGCAATCAGCCCCAGCATTTT. Drawing the rest from reference TRBV7-9 and TRBJ1-5, the complete variable domain is DTGVSQNPRHKITKRGQNVTFRCDPISEHNRLYWYRQTLGQGPEFLTYFQNEAQLEKSRLLSDRFSAERPKGSFSTLEIQRTEQGDSAMYLCASSKTGGNQPQHFGDGTRLSIL.

The chain recombines TRBV6-2 or TRBV6-3 with TRBJ1-6; 7 bases are a match to TRBD1. Germline CDR1 and CDR2: MNHEY and SVGEGT. This CDR3 has 14 amino acids. V was clipped by 6 bases and J by 7 bases; unmatched bases: 6. The DNA of the CDR3 is TGTGCCAGCAGGCCGGACAGGACAAATTCACCCCTCCACTTT. Translating it yields CASRPDRTNSPLHF.

The J gene is TRBJ2-5, the V gene TRBV24-1, with no clear D. V was clipped by 4 bases and J by 6 bases, with 11 bases between them. Germline V gene data show CDR1 as KGHDR and CDR2 as SFDVKD. The CDR3 length is 13 residues. CDR3 sequence: CATSDPTEKTQYF. Written as DNA, the CDR3 is TGTGCCACCAGTGACCCGACTGAGAAGACCCAGTACTTC.